The text below deals with one T cell receptor beta chain. The sample comes from a study of blood T cell repertoires in COVID-19. The overall study: The origin of the acute and convalescent COVID-19 samples was the United States, Italy and Spain. In each case, the material was cDNA or gDNA derived from T cells, B-cell-depleted T cells, or PBMCs.

Per the study methods: From reference gene primer amplification, estimates of nucleated cell counts were derived. TCRdb's table, derived via immunoSEQ multiplex PCR, lists solely in-frame clones and lacks some. Clone size and the V and J calls come from that table; the DNA yielded D and trimming. The sample shows more than 95,000 clones, more than 75% of them seen only once. This clonotype was obtained from a human donor in a cohort sampled during active COVID-19. Input material: peripheral blood.

The CDR3 region has the DNA TGTGCCAGTAGTATTGGTGAACAGGGGGCAAATGAGCAGTTCTTC. Its protein product is CASSIGEQGANEQFF. V is TRBV19 and J is TRBJ2-1, with 9 bases lining up with TRBD1. The CDR3 has 15 residues. Germline V gene sequence: CDR1 LNHDA, CDR2 SQIVND (reference sequence). After removal of 3 bases from V and 7 bases from J, the junction contained 7 bases not matched to a gene.